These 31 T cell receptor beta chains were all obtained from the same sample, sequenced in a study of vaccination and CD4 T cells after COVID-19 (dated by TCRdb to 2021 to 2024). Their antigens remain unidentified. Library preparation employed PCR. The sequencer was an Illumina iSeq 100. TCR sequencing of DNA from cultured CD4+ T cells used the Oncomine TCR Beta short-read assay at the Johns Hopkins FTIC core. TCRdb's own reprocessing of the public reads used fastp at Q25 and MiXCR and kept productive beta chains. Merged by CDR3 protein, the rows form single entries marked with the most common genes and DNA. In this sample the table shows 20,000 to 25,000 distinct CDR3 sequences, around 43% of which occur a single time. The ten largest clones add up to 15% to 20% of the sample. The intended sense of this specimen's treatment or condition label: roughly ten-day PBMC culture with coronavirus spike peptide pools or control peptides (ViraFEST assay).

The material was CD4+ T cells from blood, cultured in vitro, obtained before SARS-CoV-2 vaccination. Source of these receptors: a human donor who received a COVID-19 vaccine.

The CDR3 here is CAWSVSSYEQYF. The CDR3 nucleotides are TGTGCCTGGAGTGTAAGCTCCTACGAGCAGTACTTC. V and J are TRBV30 and TRBJ2-7; D gene ambiguous. V was shortened by 0 bases and J by 0 bases, with 3 bases between the two germline ends. The germline CDR1 and CDR2 sequences are GTSNPN and SVGIG (reference sequence). The CDR3 extends over 12 amino acids.

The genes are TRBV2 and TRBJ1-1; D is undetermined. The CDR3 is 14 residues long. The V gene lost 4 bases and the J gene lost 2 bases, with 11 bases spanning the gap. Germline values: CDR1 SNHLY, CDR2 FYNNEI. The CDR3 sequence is CASSATGFNTEAFF. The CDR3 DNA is TGTGCCAGCAGTGCGACCGGGTTTAACACTGAAGCTTTCTTT.

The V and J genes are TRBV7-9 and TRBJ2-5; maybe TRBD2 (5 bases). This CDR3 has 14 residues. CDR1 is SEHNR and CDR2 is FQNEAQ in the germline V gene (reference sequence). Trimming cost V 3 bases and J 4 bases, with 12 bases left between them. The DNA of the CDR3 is TGTGCCAGCAGCTTGAGGGTCTTAGGAGAGACCCAGTACTTC. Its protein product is CASSLRVLGETQYF.

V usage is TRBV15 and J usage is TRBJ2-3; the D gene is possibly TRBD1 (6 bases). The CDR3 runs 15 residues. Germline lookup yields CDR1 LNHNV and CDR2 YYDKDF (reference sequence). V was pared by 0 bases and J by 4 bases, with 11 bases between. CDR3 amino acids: CATSREQGAPDTQYF. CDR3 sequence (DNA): TGTGCCACCAGCAGAGAACAGGGCGCCCCAGATACGCAGTATTTT. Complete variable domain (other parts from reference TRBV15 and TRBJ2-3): DAMVIQNPRYQVTQFGKPVTLSCSQTLNHNVMYWYQQKSSQAPKLLFHYYDKDFNNEADTPDNFQSRRPNTSFCFLDIRSPGLGDTAMYLCATSREQGAPDTQYFGPGTRLTVL.

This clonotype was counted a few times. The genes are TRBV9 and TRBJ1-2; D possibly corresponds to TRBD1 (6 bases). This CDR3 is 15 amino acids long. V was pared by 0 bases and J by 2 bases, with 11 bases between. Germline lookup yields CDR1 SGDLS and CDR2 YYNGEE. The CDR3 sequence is CASSVGWTENYGYTF. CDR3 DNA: TGTGCCAGCAGCGTAGGTTGGACAGAGAACTATGGCTACACCTTC.

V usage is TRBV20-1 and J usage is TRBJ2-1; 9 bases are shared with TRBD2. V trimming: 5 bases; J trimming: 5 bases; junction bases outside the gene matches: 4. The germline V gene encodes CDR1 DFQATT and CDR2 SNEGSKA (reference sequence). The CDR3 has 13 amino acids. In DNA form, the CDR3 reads TGCAGTGCTTTTAGCGGGGGAAACAATGAGCAGTTCTTC. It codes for CSAFSGGNNEQFF.

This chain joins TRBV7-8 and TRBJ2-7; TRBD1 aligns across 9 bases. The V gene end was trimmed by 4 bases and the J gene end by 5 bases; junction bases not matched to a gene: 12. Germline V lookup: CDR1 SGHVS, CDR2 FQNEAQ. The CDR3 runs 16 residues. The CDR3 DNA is TGTGCCAGCAGCTGGTCGACAGGGGGTAAGGGCCACGAGCAGTACTTC. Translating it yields CASSWSTGGKGHEQYF.

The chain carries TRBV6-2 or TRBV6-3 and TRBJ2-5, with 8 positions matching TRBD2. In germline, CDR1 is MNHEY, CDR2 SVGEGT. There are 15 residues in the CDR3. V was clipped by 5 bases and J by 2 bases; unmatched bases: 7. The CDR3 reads CASSDLGTRQETQYF. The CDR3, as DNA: TGTGCCAGCAGTGATCTCGGGACTAGGCAAGAGACCCAGTACTTC.

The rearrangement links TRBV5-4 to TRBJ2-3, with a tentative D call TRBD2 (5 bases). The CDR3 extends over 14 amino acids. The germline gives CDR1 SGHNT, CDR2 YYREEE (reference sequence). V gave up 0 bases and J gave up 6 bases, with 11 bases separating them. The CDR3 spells CASSLDGSGDTQYF. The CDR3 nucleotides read TGTGCCAGCAGCTTGGACGGAAGCGGCGATACGCAGTATTTT.

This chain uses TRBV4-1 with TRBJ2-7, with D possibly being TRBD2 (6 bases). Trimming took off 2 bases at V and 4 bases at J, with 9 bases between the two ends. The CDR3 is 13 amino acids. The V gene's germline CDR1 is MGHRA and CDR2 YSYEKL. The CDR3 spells CASSQSGEYEQYF. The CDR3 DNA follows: TGCGCCAGCAGCCAATCGGGAGAATACGAGCAGTACTTC.

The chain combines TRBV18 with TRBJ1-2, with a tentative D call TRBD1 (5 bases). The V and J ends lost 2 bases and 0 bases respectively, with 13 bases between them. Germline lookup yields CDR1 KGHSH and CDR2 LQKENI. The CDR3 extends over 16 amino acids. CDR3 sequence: CASSPGTESTNYGYTF. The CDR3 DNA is TGTGCCAGCTCACCAGGGACGGAATCTACTAACTATGGCTACACCTTC.

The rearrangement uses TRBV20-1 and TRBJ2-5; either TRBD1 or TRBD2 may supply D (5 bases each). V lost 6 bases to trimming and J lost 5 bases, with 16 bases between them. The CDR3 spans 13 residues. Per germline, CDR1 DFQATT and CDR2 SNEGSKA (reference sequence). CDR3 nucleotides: TGCAGTGCAGGGGACCCAGTACTGGAGACCCAGTACTTC. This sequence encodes CSAGDPVLETQYF.

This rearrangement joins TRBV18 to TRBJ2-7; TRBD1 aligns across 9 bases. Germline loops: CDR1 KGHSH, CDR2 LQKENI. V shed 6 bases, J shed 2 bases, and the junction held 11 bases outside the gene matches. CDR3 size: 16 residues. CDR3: CASSRLGTGQPYEQYF. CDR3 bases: TGTGCCAGCTCCCGCCTGGGGACAGGGCAACCCTACGAGCAGTACTTC.

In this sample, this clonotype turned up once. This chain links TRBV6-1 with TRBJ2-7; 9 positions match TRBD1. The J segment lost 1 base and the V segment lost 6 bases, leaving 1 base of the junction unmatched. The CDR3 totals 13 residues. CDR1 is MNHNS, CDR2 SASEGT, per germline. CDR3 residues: CASRGQGSYEQYF. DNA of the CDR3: TGTGCCAGCAGGGGACAGGGTTCCTACGAGCAGTACTTC.

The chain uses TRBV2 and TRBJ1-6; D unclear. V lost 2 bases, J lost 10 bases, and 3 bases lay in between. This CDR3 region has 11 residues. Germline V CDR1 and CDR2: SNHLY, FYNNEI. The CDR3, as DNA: TGTGCCAGCAGTGAATGGTCACCCCTCCACTTT. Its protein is CASSEWSPLHF. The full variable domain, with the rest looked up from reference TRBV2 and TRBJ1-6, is EPEVTQTPSHQVTQMGQEVILRCVPISNHLYFYWYRQILGQKVEFLVSFYNNEISEKSEIFDDQFSVERPDGSNFTLKIRSTKLEDSAMYFCASSEWSPLHFGNGTRLTVT.

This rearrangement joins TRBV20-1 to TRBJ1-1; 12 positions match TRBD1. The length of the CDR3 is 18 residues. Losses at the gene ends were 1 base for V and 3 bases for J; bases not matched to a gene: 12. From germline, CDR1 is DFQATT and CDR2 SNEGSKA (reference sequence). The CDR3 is CSARGPPGQGASDTEAFF. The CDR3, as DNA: TGCAGTGCTAGAGGCCCTCCGGGACAGGGGGCAAGTGACACTGAAGCTTTCTTT.

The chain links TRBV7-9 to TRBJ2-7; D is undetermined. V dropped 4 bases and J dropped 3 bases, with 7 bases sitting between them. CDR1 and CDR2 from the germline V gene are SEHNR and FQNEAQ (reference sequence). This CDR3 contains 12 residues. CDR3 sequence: CASSSRIYEQYF. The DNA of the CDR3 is TGTGCCAGCAGCTCTCGGATCTACGAGCAGTACTTC.

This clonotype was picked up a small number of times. This CDR3 reads CSVGVAGGRNTQYF. The CDR3 region has the DNA TGCAGCGTTGGTGTAGCGGGGGGGCGAAATACGCAGTATTTT. The chain joins TRBV29-1 to TRBJ2-3; TRBD2 agrees at 11 bases. The germline gives CDR1 SQVTM, CDR2 ANQGSEA. With 4 bases clipped from V and 7 bases from J, the junction kept 7 bases outside the gene matches. The CDR3 loop spans 14 amino acids.

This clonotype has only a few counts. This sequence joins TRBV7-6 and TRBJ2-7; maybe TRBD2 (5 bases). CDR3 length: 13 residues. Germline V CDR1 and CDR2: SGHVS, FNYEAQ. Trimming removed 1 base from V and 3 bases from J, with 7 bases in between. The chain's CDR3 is CASSLGRYYEQYF. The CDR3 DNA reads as TGTGCCAGCAGCTTAGGGAGGTACTACGAGCAGTACTTC.

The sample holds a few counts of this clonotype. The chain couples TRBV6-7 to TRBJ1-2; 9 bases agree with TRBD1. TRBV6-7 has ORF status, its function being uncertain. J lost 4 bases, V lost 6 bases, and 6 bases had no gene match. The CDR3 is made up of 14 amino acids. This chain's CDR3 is CASRWGQGIYGYTF. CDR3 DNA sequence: TGTGCCAGCAGATGGGGACAGGGAATCTATGGCTACACCTTC.

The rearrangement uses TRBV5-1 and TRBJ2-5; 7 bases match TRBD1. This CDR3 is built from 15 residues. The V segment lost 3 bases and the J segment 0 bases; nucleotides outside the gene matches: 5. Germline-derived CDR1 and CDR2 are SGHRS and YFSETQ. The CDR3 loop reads CASSWDSSYQETQYF. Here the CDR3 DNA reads TGCGCCAGCAGCTGGGACAGTAGCTACCAAGAGACCCAGTACTTC.

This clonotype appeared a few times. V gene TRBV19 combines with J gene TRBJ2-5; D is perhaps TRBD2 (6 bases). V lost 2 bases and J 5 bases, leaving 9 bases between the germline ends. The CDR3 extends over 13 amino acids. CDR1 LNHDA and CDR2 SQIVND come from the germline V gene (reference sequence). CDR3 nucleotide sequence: TGTGCCAGTAGTATATCCGGGGGTGAGACCCAGTACTTC. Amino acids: CASSISGGETQYF. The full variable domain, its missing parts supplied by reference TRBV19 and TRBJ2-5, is DGGITQSPKYLFRKEGQNVTLSCEQNLNHDAMYWYRQDPGQGLRLIYYSQIVNDFQKGDIAEGYSVSREKKESFPLTVTSAQKNPTAFYLCASSISGGETQYFGPGTRLLVL.

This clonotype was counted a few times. CDR3 coding DNA: TGTGCCGGGACCGGGACAGGGATGATGAACACTGAAGCTTTCTTT. The encoded protein is CAGTGTGMMNTEAFF. The genes are TRBV30 and TRBJ1-1; TRBD1 matches at 9 bases. The CDR3 consists of 15 residues. Per germline, CDR1 GTSNPN and CDR2 SVGIG (reference sequence). Unmatched junction bases numbered 10, after V lost 8 bases and J lost 0 bases.

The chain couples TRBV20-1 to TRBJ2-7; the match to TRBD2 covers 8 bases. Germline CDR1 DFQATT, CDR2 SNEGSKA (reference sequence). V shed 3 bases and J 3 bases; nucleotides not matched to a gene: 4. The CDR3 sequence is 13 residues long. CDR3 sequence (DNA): TGCAGTGCTAGCGACGGGGGGGTCTACGAGCAGTACTTC. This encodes CSASDGGVYEQYF.

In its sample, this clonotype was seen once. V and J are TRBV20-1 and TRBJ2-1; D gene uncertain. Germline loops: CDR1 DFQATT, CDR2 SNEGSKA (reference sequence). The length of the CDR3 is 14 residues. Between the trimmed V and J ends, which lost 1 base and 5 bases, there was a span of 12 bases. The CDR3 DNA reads TGCAGTGCTAGAGGAGAAGGCCCAGACAATGAGCAGTTCTTC. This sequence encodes CSARGEGPDNEQFF.

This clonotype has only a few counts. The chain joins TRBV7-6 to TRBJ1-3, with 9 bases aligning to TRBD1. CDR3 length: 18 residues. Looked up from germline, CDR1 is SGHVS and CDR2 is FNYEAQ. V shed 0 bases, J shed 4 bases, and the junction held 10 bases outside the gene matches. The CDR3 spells CASSLAPRTGAEGNTIYF. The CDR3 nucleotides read TGTGCCAGCAGCTTAGCCCCCAGGACAGGGGCGGAAGGAAACACCATATATTTT.

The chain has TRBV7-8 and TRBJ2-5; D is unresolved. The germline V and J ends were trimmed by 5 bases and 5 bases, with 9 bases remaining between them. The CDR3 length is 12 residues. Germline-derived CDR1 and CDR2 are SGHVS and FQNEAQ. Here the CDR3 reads CASSPHRETQYF. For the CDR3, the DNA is TGTGCCAGCAGCCCCCACCGGGAGACCCAGTACTTC.

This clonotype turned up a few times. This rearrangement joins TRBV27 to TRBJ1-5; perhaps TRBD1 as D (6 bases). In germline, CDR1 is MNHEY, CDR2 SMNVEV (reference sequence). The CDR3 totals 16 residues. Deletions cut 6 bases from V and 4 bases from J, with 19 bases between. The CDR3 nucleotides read TGTGCCAGCAGACGAAAGGGACACACCACTAATCAGCCCCAGCATTTT. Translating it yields CASRRKGHTTNQPQHF.

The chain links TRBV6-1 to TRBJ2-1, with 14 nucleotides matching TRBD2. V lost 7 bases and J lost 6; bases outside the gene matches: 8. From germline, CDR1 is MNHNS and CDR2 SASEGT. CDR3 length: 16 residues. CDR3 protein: CASKTSGGAEFNEQFF. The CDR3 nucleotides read TGTGCCAGCAAGACTAGCGGGGGGGCCGAGTTCAATGAGCAGTTCTTC.

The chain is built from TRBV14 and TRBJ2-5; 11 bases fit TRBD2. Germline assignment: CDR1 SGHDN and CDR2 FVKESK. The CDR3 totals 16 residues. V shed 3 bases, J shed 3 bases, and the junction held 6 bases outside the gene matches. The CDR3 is CASSQRLAGNKETQYF. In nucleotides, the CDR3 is TGTGCCAGCAGCCAGAGACTAGCGGGGAATAAAGAGACCCAGTACTTC.

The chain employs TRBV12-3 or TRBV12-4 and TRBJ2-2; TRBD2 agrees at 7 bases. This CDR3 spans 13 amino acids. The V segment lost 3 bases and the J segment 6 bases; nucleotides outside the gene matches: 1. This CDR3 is CASSFLAAGELFF. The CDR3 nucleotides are TGTGCCAGCAGTTTCCTAGCGGCCGGGGAGCTGTTTTTT.